Listed below are T cell receptor beta chains from one sample, sequenced in a study of blood T cell repertoires in COVID-19. The repertoire was sequenced with immunoSEQ multiplex PCR; TCRdb's copy has only in-frame clones and lacks some. The sample lists 54,000 or so clones; about 82% were seen once. Material: peripheral blood. The receptor set was obtained from a woman older than 75 with acute or convalescent COVID-19. CDR3s include the opening cysteine and the closing phenylalanine or tryptophan. Fields, in order: J gene, V gene, clone size, D gene, CDR3 length, CDR3 protein, CDR3 DNA. The D gene is left open where the match is weak. Size values are once, few and many counts, or a class for expanded clones, and some rows have none.

>TRBJ2-3|TRBV6-1|.|TRBD2|17
CASSDFLGTSGGGTQYF
TGTGCCAGCAGTGACTTTTTAGGGACTAGCGGGGGAGGCACGCAGTATTTT
>TRBJ2-2|TRBV27|.|TRBD2|14
CATGGTSAGGELFF
TGTGCCACCGGTGGGACTAGCGCTGGCGGGGAGCTGTTTTTT
>TRBJ1-6|TRBV4-1|.|TRBD1|15
CASSRGGQGTSPLHF
TGCGCCAGCAGCCGGGGAGGACAGGGAACTTCACCCCTCCACTTT
>TRBJ2-1|TRBV5-4|.|.|17
CASSLAGGSGSYNEQFF
TGTGCCAGCAGCTTGGCCGGGGGTAGCGGTTCCTACAATGAGCAGTTCTTC
>TRBJ2-1|TRBV9|.|.|14
CASSVGDSFGEQFF
TGTGCCAGCAGCGTAGGGGACTCGTTCGGGGAGCAGTTCTTC
>TRBJ1-2|TRBV5-1|.|.|15
CASSFGAEGGYGYTF
TGCGCCAGCAGCTTTGGGGCGGAAGGCGGCTATGGCTACACCTTC
>TRBJ1-4|TRBV28|.|TRBD1|14
CASSLDRGHEKLFF
TGTGCCAGCAGTTTGGACAGGGGGCATGAAAAACTGTTTTTT
>TRBJ2-3|TRBV11-2|once|.|16
CASSLGAGRSTDTQYF
TGTGCCAGCAGCTTAGGTGCGGGTAGAAGCACAGATACGCAGTATTTT
>TRBJ2-6|TRBV27|.|.|16
CASSLSWASGANVLTF
TGTGCCAGCAGTTTATCATGGGCCTCGGGGGCCAACGTCCTGACTTTC
>TRBJ1-5|TRBV7-2|.|.|16
CASSLEHRYSNQPQHF
TGTGCCAGCAGCTTAGAGCACAGATATAGCAATCAGCCCCAGCATTTT
>TRBJ2-1|TRBV7-3|once|.|15
CASSLRGENYNEQFF
TGTGCCAGCAGCTTAAGGGGGGAGAATTACAATGAGCAGTTCTTC
>TRBJ1-2|TRBV25-1|.|.|15
CASSESSQNSGGYTF
TGTGCCAGCAGTGAATCGAGTCAAAACAGCGGTGGCTACACCTTC
>TRBJ2-7|TRBV3-1/TRBV3-2|.|.|14
CASSGGGGTYEQYF
TGTGCCAGCAGCGGAGGTGGCGGTACCTACGAGCAGTACTTC
>TRBJ2-2|TRBV9|.|TRBD2|17
CASSVETSGGLDGELFF
TGTGCCAGCAGCGTAGAAACTAGCGGGGGATTAGACGGGGAGCTGTTTTTT
>TRBJ2-2|TRBV5-1|.|.|15
CASSLSGLVTGELFF
TGCGCCAGCAGCTTGTCGGGACTTGTCACCGGGGAGCTGTTTTTT
>TRBJ1-5|TRBV27|.|TRBD1|16
CASSHGTGGSNQPQHF
TGTGCCAGCAGTCACGGGACAGGGGGGAGCAATCAGCCCCAGCATTTT
>TRBJ2-5|TRBV5-4|.|.|13
CASSLTDQETQYF
TGTGCCAGCAGCCTGACAGACCAAGAGACCCAGTACTTC
>TRBJ1-5|TRBV2|few|.|15
CASSRLQGSNQPQHF
TGTGCCAGCAGTAGATTACAGGGCTCCAATCAGCCCCAGCATTTT
>TRBJ1-1|TRBV6-2/TRBV6-3|many|.|20
CASSPMGGVTTEKTGVGAFF
TGTGCCAGCAGTCCAATGGGTGGGGTCACGACAGAAAAAACAGGTGTGGGAGCTTTCTTT
>TRBJ2-2|TRBV4-2|.|TRBD1|17
CASSQEKGTGNTGELFF
TGTGCCAGCAGCCAAGAAAAAGGGACAGGGAACACCGGGGAGCTGTTTTTT
>TRBJ2-7|TRBV14|.|.|14
CASSYARGAFEQYF
TGTGCCAGCAGCTACGCCAGGGGGGCCTTCGAGCAGTACTTC
>TRBJ1-2|TRBV29-1|.|TRBD1|13
CSVGQGASYGYTF
TGCAGCGTTGGACAGGGGGCGAGCTATGGCTACACCTTC
>TRBJ2-6|TRBV7-9|.|TRBD2|18
CASSPSSGVPSGANVLTF
TGTGCCAGCAGCCCGTCTAGCGGAGTGCCCTCTGGGGCCAACGTCCTGACTTTC
>TRBJ1-2|TRBV4-1|.|TRBD1|15
CASSQSDRVSYGYTF
TGCGCCAGCAGCCAGTCGGACAGGGTCAGCTATGGCTACACCTTC
>TRBJ2-1|TRBV6-5|.|.|14
CASSYGTYWHEQFF
TGTGCCAGCAGTTACGGGACTTACTGGCATGAGCAGTTCTTC
>TRBJ2-7|TRBV19|.|.|14
CASSISDTNYEQYF
TGTGCCAGTAGTATATCGGACACTAACTACGAGCAGTACTTC
>TRBJ2-6|TRBV6-4|.|.|16
CASSATGLSGANVLTF
TGTGCCAGCAGCGCAACAGGTCTTTCTGGGGCCAACGTCCTGACTTTC
>TRBJ1-4|TRBV5-1|.|.|15
CASSLAGAGNEKLFF
TGCGCCAGCAGCTTGGCTGGGGCAGGGAATGAAAAACTGTTTTTT
>TRBJ2-3|TRBV30|.|.|13
CAWSVTDTDTQYF
TGTGCCTGGAGTGTAACAGACACAGATACGCAGTATTTT
>TRBJ2-1|TRBV6-5|.|TRBD2|15
CASTHRRTSLDEQFF
TGTGCCAGCACCCATAGGCGGACTAGCCTTGATGAGCAGTTCTTC
>TRBJ1-5|TRBV2|.|.|14
CASLDSHSNQPQHF
TGTGCCAGCTTAGACAGCCATAGCAATCAGCCCCAGCATTTT
>TRBJ1-6|TRBV6-5|.|.|16
CASSSDSPRIISPLHF
TGTGCCAGCAGTTCGGACAGCCCAAGGATTATCTCACCCCTCCACTTT
>TRBJ2-3|TRBV4-2|.|TRBD2|15
CASSQDSGRSDTQYF
TGTGCCAGCAGCCAAGATAGCGGGAGGTCAGATACGCAGTATTTT
>TRBJ1-2|TRBV13|.|.|12
CASSAGSYGYTF
TGTGCCAGCAGTGCGGGTAGCTATGGCTACACCTTC
>TRBJ1-3|TRBV19|few|.|14
CASSIDIAGNTIYF
TGTGCCAGTAGTATAGATATCGCTGGAAACACCATATATTTT
>TRBJ1-5|TRBV21-1|.|.|20
CASSKAGKGNRAVSNQPQHF
TGTGCCAGCAGCAAAGCAGGAAAAGGAAACAGGGCGGTTAGCAATCAGCCCCAGCATTTT
>TRBJ2-1|TRBV7-9|.|TRBD2|15
CASSLLTSGVNEQFF
TGTGCCAGCAGCTTATTGACTAGCGGGGTCAATGAGCAGTTCTTC
>TRBJ1-1|TRBV7-3|.|TRBD1|14
CASSLGTGNTEAFF
TGTGCCAGCAGCTTAGGGACAGGGAACACTGAAGCTTTCTTT
>TRBJ2-2|TRBV10-3|.|.|14
CAIKTGVEHGELFF
TGTGCCATCAAAACGGGGGTGGAGCACGGGGAGCTGTTTTTT
>TRBJ2-4|TRBV30|few|TRBD1|14
CAWSGTGTKNIQYF
TGTGCCTGGAGTGGGACAGGGACCAAAAACATTCAGTACTTC
>TRBJ1-5|TRBV7-6|.|.|13
CASSSDYNQPQHF
TGTGCCAGCAGCTCCGACTATAATCAGCCCCAGCATTTT
>TRBJ1-5|TRBV14|.|TRBD1|14
CASSKNRGNEPQHF
TGTGCCAGCAGCAAGAACAGGGGTAATGAGCCCCAGCATTTT
>TRBJ1-2|TRBV2|.|.|12
CASSLANYGYTF
TGTGCCAGCAGTCTAGCTAACTATGGCTACACCTTC
>TRBJ1-1|TRBV21-1|.|.|14
CASSKGRGPIEAFF
TGTGCCAGCAGCAAAGGAAGAGGGCCCATTGAAGCTTTCTTT
>TRBJ1-4|TRBV27|.|.|13
CASSPPGSEKLFF
TGTGCCAGCAGCCCCCCCGGGAGTGAAAAACTGTTTTTT
>TRBJ1-5|TRBV6-2/TRBV6-3|.|.|16
CASSYDYRELDQPQHF
TGTGCCAGCAGTTACGATTACAGGGAACTGGATCAGCCCCAGCATTTT
>TRBJ1-2|TRBV15|.|.|15
CATSRDRGQFYGYTF
TGTGCCACCAGCAGAGACCGAGGACAGTTCTATGGCTACACCTTC
>TRBJ2-3|TRBV5-1|.|.|16
CASSLEGDPRTDTQYF
TGCGCCAGCAGCTTGGAGGGGGACCCCCGCACAGATACGCAGTATTTT
>TRBJ1-2|TRBV19|.|.|13
CASSDQGAKGYTF
TGTGCCAGTAGTGATCAGGGTGCCAAGGGCTACACCTTC
>TRBJ1-1|TRBV5-1|few|.|13
CASRTGPNTEAFF
TGCGCCAGTAGAACAGGCCCGAACACTGAAGCTTTCTTT
>TRBJ1-1|TRBV28|.|TRBD1|17
CASSRNRGVFRNTEAFF
TGTGCCAGCAGTCGCAACAGGGGGGTATTTAGGAACACTGAAGCTTTCTTT
>TRBJ2-1|TRBV9|few|.|12
CASTNSYNEQFF
TGTGCCAGCACAAACAGTTACAATGAGCAGTTCTTC
>TRBJ2-4|TRBV5-4|.|TRBD1|16
CASSPGTELAKNIQYF
TGTGCCAGCAGCCCAGGGACAGAACTAGCCAAAAACATTCAGTACTTC
>TRBJ2-1|TRBV14|.|.|16
CASSQVGGDRYNEQFF
TGTGCCAGCAGCCAAGTAGGAGGGGACAGATACAATGAGCAGTTCTTC
>TRBJ1-1|TRBV19|.|.|13
CASTTGMNTEAFF
TGTGCCAGTACCACAGGGATGAACACTGAAGCTTTCTTT
>TRBJ1-5|TRBV7-8|.|TRBD1|16
CASSLAQGVGNQPQHF
TGTGCCAGCAGCTTAGCGCAGGGGGTCGGCAATCAGCCCCAGCATTTT
>TRBJ2-5|TRBV7-8|once|.|14
CASSLGSNQETQYF
TGTGCCAGCAGCTTAGGTTCCAACCAAGAGACCCAGTACTTC
>TRBJ1-1|TRBV10-2|.|TRBD1|15
CASSYPGQGFTEAFF
TGCGCCAGCAGCTATCCGGGACAGGGTTTCACTGAAGCTTTCTTT
>TRBJ1-2|TRBV6-4|.|TRBD1|13
CASSPQGGSGYTF
TGTGCCAGCAGTCCACAGGGGGGAAGTGGCTACACCTTC
>TRBJ2-5|TRBV4-2|.|.|13
CASSQEEWETQYF
TGTGCCAGCAGCCAAGAAGAGTGGGAGACCCAGTACTTC